This T cell receptor beta chain was found in a study of T cells after yellow fever vaccination. Study conclusions and caveats: Boosting was followed by the reappearance of most primary-vaccination clones (96% CD4, about 89% CD8). It was a small share of clonotypes that appeared in both CD4 and CD8 compartments.

This CDR3 spans 18 amino acids. Trimming took 0 bases from V and 4 from J; bases not matched to a gene: 11. CDR1 is SGDLS, CDR2 YYNGEE, per germline. TCRdb used MiXCR to reprocess the 5' RACE reads, holding one entry per CDR3 protein. This sample has about 430,000 distinct CDR3 sequences, with about 17% found just once. This clonotype was seen many times. Its target is unknown. The chain uses TRBV9 and TRBJ2-5; 11 bases align to TRBD2. The sequence was obtained from a man between 18 and 35 years old who received the YFV17D yellow fever vaccine. Here the sequenced sample was PBMCs, taken before the yellow fever booster vaccination. CDR3 in DNA: TGTGCCAGCAGCGTAGCTTCTCTAGCGGGGGGCCTCGGAGAGACCCAGTACTTC. Its translation: CASSVASLAGGLGETQYF.